These T cell receptor beta chains were read from a single sample in a study of blood T cell repertoires in COVID-19. The assay was immunoSEQ multiplex PCR, and TCRdb's table has in-frame clones only and misses some. Of over 250,000 clones detected, roughly 89% appear once; the ten largest clones hold about 9.3%. Input material: PBMCs or T cells enriched from blood (not recorded which). These TCRs come from a man aged 40-55 years who had recovered from COVID-19. CDR3s include the opening cysteine and the closing phenylalanine or tryptophan. A D gene is named only where the DNA matches it firmly. Clone size is shown for a subset of rows, as once, few, many or a class of expanded clone.

j_call clone_size v_call d_call cdr3_aa cdr3_nt
TRBJ1-4 - TRBV6-5 - CASSYEGRGKLFF TGTGCCAGCAGTTACGAGGGCAGGGGAAAACTGTTTTTT
TRBJ2-7 - TRBV2 - CASSVRIYEQYF TGTGCCAGCAGTGTCAGAATCTACGAGCAGTACTTC
TRBJ1-4 once TRBV4-3 TRBD1 CASSQAGQGEEKLFF TGCGCCAGCAGCCAAGCGGGGCAGGGGGAAGAAAAACTGTTTTTT
TRBJ2-1 - TRBV9 - CASSVVTPYNEQFF TGTGCCAGCAGCGTAGTGACACCATACAATGAGCAGTTCTTC
TRBJ1-2 - TRBV5-4 - CASSFNQRIANYGYTF TGTGCCAGCAGCTTCAATCAGAGGATCGCTAACTATGGCTACACCTTC
TRBJ2-7 - TRBV6-5 TRBD2 CASTTSRASGGEQYF TGTGCCAGCACCACCTCCCGGGCTAGCGGTGGGGAGCAGTACTTC
TRBJ1-1 - TRBV6-6 - CASSYSRPLMNTEAFF TGTGCCAGCAGTTACTCGCGGCCGTTGATGAACACTGAAGCTTTCTTT
TRBJ2-5 - TRBV28 - CASSLGAETQYF TGTGCCAGCAGTTTAGGGGCGGAGACCCAGTACTTC
TRBJ2-3 - TRBV30 TRBD2 CAWSAGASGGPDTQYF TGTGCCTGGAGTGCCGGGGCTAGCGGGGGGCCAGATACGCAGTATTTT
TRBJ1-5 few TRBV19 TRBD1 CASSTGQGAGQPQHF TGTGCCAGTTCAACGGGACAGGGGGCAGGTCAGCCCCAGCATTTT